These T cell receptor beta chains were read from a single sample in a study of CD8 T cells in ankylosing spondylitis. In TCRdb, the 5' RACE reads were re-called with MiXCR into one record per CDR3 protein. Seen here are 180,000 or so distinct CDR3 sequences, under 14% observed once, and the top ten hold 25% to 35%. The sample was blood, either unsorted or a sorted T cell fraction (not recorded which). The receptors shown here come from a male donor with ankylosing spondylitis or in good health (not recorded which). The CDR3 runs from the conserved cysteine through the conserved F or W. The order of the fields is J gene, D gene, V gene, clone size, CDR3 DNA, CDR3 protein. A D gene is named only where the DNA matches it firmly. Clone size is not always given. Where it is, it says once, few, many or a class for expanded clones.

J gene: TRBJ1-2; D gene: NA; V gene: TRBV29-1; clone size: many; CDR3 DNA: TGCAGCGCCCGTGGGGATAACTATGGCTACACCTTC; CDR3 protein: CSARGDNYGYTF
J gene: TRBJ1-4; D gene: TRBD1; V gene: TRBV20-1; clone size: NA; CDR3 DNA: TGCTGTGCTAGGGACAGGCGACTTTCTAATGAAAAACTGTTTTTT; CDR3 protein: CCARDRRLSNEKLFF
J gene: TRBJ1-4; D gene: NA; V gene: TRBV5-1; clone size: many; CDR3 DNA: TGCGCCAGCAGCCCCTCCGGGACGGGGAATGAAAAACTGTTTTTT; CDR3 protein: CASSPSGTGNEKLFF
J gene: TRBJ2-3; D gene: TRBD2; V gene: TRBV20-1; clone size: NA; CDR3 DNA: TGCAGTGCTCCCTTCGGAGTAGCGGGGGGCACAGATACGCAGTATTTT; CDR3 protein: CSAPFGVAGGTDTQYF
J gene: TRBJ2-2; D gene: TRBD2; V gene: TRBV3-1; clone size: NA; CDR3 DNA: TGTGCCAGCAGCCCCAATAGCGGGGCCAACACCGGGGAGCTGTTTTTT; CDR3 protein: CASSPNSGANTGELFF
J gene: TRBJ2-7; D gene: NA; V gene: TRBV20-1; clone size: many; CDR3 DNA: TGCAGTGCTAGAGATCCCCCGGGGATTCAGCAGTACTTC; CDR3 protein: CSARDPPGIQQYF
J gene: TRBJ2-2; D gene: NA; V gene: TRBV12-3/TRBV12-4; clone size: many; CDR3 DNA: TGTGCCCTCTCCGCCGGGCTCTCCTCGAACACCGGGGAGCTGTTTTTT; CDR3 protein: CALSAGLSSNTGELFF
J gene: TRBJ1-1; D gene: TRBD1; V gene: TRBV6-1; clone size: many; CDR3 DNA: TGTGCCAGCAAAGACAGGGGAGGGACTGAAGCTTTCTTT; CDR3 protein: CASKDRGGTEAFF
J gene: TRBJ2-1; D gene: NA; V gene: TRBV5-6; clone size: many; CDR3 DNA: TGTGCCAGCAGCTTGAGGCCTTCTTATACGGGTGAGCAGTTCTTC; CDR3 protein: CASSLRPSYTGEQFF
J gene: TRBJ2-3; D gene: NA; V gene: TRBV15; clone size: few; CDR3 DNA: TGTGCCACCAGCAGAGATGCGACGGGTGCGGGAGATACGCAGTATTTT; CDR3 protein: CATSRDATGAGDTQYF
J gene: TRBJ2-3; D gene: NA; V gene: TRBV5-1; clone size: NA; CDR3 DNA: TGCGCCAGCAGCTTGGCGGGTTTAGGTCAGCCCCAGTATTTT; CDR3 protein: CASSLAGLGQPQYF
J gene: TRBJ2-7; D gene: NA; V gene: TRBV23-1; clone size: few; CDR3 DNA: TGCGCCAGCAGTCAATCGAGGCCTCCCTACGAGCAGTACTTC; CDR3 protein: CASSQSRPPYEQYF
J gene: TRBJ1-4; D gene: NA; V gene: TRBV7-2; clone size: many; CDR3 DNA: TGTGCCAGCAGCTTTGACAGTAGCGGGGAAAAACTGTTTTTT; CDR3 protein: CASSFDSSGEKLFF
J gene: TRBJ2-5; D gene: NA; V gene: TRBV18; clone size: few; CDR3 DNA: TGTGCCAGCTCAGCAGAGACCCAGTACTTC; CDR3 protein: CASSAETQYF